The T cell receptor (beta chain) under discussion was sequenced for a study of blood T cell repertoires in COVID-19. Study context: Samples taken during acute and convalescent COVID-19 were collected in the United States, Italy and Spain. Sample material is recorded as cDNA or gDNA derived from T cells, B-cell-depleted T cells, or PBMCs.

In assigning cohorts, the study relied on participant-reported clinical history. Sequencing used immunoSEQ multiplex PCR; TCRdb keeps in-frame clones, though not all of them. There are fewer than 350,000 clones in the sample; approximately 90% occur only once, and approximately 2.5% lies in the top ten. Sequencing input: PBMCs or T cells enriched from blood (not recorded which). This clonotype was sampled from a woman aged 35 to 49 with acute COVID-19.

The CDR3 DNA sequence: TGTGCCAGCAGCCCCAAGCACAGCGGCGAGCAGTACTTC. Translated: CASSPKHSGEQYF. The chain joins TRBV13 to TRBJ2-7; D might be TRBD2 (5 bases). Trimming shortened V by 5 bases and J by 6 bases, and 14 bases separated the two germline ends. The germline V gene has CDR1 PRHDT and CDR2 FYEKMQ (reference sequence). The CDR3 totals 13 residues. The whole variable domain, remainder taken from reference TRBV13 and TRBJ2-7, is AAGVIQSPRHLIKEKRETATLKCYPIPRHDTVYWYQQGPGQDPQFLISFYEKMQSDKGSIPDRFSAQQFSDYHSELNMSSLELGDSALYFCASSPKHSGEQYFGPGTRLTVT.